The rows below give T cell receptor beta chains drawn from one sample of a study of T cell responses to AZD1222 COVID-19 vaccine. Here immunoSEQ multiplex PCR was the method, and the copy in TCRdb shows in-frame clones only, minus some. This table holds about 86,000 clones, around 73% found once. Here the sequenced sample was peripheral blood, taken on day 0 of AZD1222 vaccination. The origin of the receptors is an adult in good health. Both conserved end residues are part of each CDR3. D genes are given only for firm matches. Expanded clones are given a class, and other clones once, few, many or no size at all.

D gene: .
V gene: TRBV4-3
J gene: TRBJ2-1
clone size: .
CDR3 DNA: TGCGCCAGCAGCCAAGGGCCCGGTGAGCAGTTCTTC
CDR3 protein: CASSQGPGEQFF

D gene: .
V gene: TRBV3-1/TRBV3-2
J gene: TRBJ2-1
clone size: medium-sized
CDR3 DNA: TGTGCCAGCAGCCAAGCTCGTAGCGGTAACAATGAGCAGTTCTTC
CDR3 protein: CASSQARSGNNEQFF

D gene: TRBD2
V gene: TRBV4-1
J gene: TRBJ2-7
clone size: .
CDR3 DNA: TGCGCCAGCAGCCGACTAGCGGTAAGCTCCTACGAGCAGTACTTC
CDR3 protein: CASSRLAVSSYEQYF

D gene: TRBD2
V gene: TRBV7-8
J gene: TRBJ2-7
clone size: .
CDR3 DNA: TGTGCCAGCAGCTTACGGGCGGGAGCCCACGAGCAGTACTTC
CDR3 protein: CASSLRAGAHEQYF

D gene: .
V gene: TRBV19
J gene: TRBJ1-5
clone size: once
CDR3 DNA: TGTGCCAGTAGTCCATTGGGGGGCAATCAGCCCCAGCATTTT
CDR3 protein: CASSPLGGNQPQHF

D gene: .
V gene: TRBV9
J gene: TRBJ2-1
clone size: .
CDR3 DNA: TGTGCCAGCAGCGTAGGAGGTGGTGCGGAGGAGCAGTTCTTC
CDR3 protein: CASSVGGGAEEQFF

D gene: TRBD1
V gene: TRBV3-1/TRBV3-2
J gene: TRBJ1-6
clone size: .
CDR3 DNA: TGTGCCAGCAGCCTAGCAGCCCGGGGACAGGGACATAATTCACCCCTCCACTTT
CDR3 protein: CASSLAARGQGHNSPLHF

D gene: .
V gene: TRBV13
J gene: TRBJ1-1
clone size: .
CDR3 DNA: TGTGCCAGCAGCCCAGGACACAACACTGAAGCTTTCTTT
CDR3 protein: CASSPGHNTEAFF

D gene: TRBD2
V gene: TRBV4-2
J gene: TRBJ2-5
clone size: few
CDR3 DNA: TGTGCCAGCAGCCAAGGTCGCGTTAGCGGGAGTGGAGAGACCCAGTACTTC
CDR3 protein: CASSQGRVSGSGETQYF

D gene: .
V gene: TRBV27
J gene: TRBJ1-1
clone size: once
CDR3 DNA: TGTGCCAGCAGCTGGGACGGGATGGTGGTTAGTGAAGCTTTCTTT
CDR3 protein: CASSWDGMVVSEAFF

D gene: TRBD2
V gene: TRBV3-1/TRBV3-2
J gene: TRBJ2-7
clone size: .
CDR3 DNA: TGTGCCAGCAGCCAAGATGGTAGCGGGAGCTTAAACGAGCAGTACTTC
CDR3 protein: CASSQDGSGSLNEQYF

D gene: TRBD1
V gene: TRBV5-1
J gene: TRBJ1-3
clone size: .
CDR3 DNA: TGCGCCAGCAGCTTGGGGACAGGGAATGGAAACACCATATATTTT
CDR3 protein: CASSLGTGNGNTIYF

D gene: .
V gene: TRBV25-1
J gene: TRBJ1-5
clone size: .
CDR3 DNA: TGTGCCAGCAGGGCCGACAGTAGCAATCAGCCCCAGCATTTT
CDR3 protein: CASRADSSNQPQHF